This TCR beta chain was identified during a study of blood T cell repertoires in COVID-19. Germline assignment: CDR1 MGHRA and CDR2 YSYEKL. This CDR3 comprises 16 residues. J was trimmed by 0 bases and V by 2 bases; bases with no gene match: 7. This table comes from immunoSEQ multiplex PCR, and its TCRdb copy is limited to in-frame clones, with some not included. The sample has about 140,000 clones; roughly 80% are singletons. The sample comprised peripheral blood. The gene calls are TRBV4-1 and TRBJ2-7; 7 nucleotides line up with TRBD1. The clonotype was recovered from a man in his sixties or seventies who had recovered from COVID-19. The CDR3 sequence is CASSQTDREYSYEQYF. In nucleotides, the CDR3 is TGCGCCAGCAGCCAAACCGACAGGGAGTACTCCTACGAGCAGTACTTC.